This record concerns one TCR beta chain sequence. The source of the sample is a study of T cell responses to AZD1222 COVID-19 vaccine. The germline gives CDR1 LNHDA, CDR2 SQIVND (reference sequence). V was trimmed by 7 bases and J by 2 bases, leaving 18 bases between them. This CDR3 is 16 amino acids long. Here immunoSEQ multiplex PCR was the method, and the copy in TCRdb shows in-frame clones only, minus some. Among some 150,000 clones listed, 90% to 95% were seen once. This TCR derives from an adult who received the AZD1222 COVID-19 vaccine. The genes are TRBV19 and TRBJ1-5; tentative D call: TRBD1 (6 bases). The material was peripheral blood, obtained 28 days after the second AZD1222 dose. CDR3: CASTPLGQAGNQPQHF. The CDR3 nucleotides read TGTGCCAGTACCCCCCTGGGACAAGCGGGCAATCAGCCCCAGCATTTT.